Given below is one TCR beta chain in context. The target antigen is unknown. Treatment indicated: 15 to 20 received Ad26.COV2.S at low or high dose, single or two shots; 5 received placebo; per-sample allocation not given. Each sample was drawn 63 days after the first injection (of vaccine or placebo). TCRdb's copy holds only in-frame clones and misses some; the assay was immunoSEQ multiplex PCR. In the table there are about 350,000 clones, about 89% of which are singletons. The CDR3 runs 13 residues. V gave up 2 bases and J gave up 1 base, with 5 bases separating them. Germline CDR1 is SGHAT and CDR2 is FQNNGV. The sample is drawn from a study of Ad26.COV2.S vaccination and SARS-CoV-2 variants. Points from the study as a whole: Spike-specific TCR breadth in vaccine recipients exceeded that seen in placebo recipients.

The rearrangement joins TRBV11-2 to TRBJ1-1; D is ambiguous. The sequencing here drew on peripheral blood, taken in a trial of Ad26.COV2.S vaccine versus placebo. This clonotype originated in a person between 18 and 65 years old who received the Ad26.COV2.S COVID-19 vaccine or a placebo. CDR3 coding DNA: TGTGCCAGCAGCTTAACAGAGAACACTGAAGCTTTCTTT. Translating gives CASSLTENTEAFF.